Listed here is a single TCR beta chain. No antigen is known for it. Base quality data are lacking; no much larger clone is found one base away. These data come from a study of cytomegalovirus exposure and HLA in healthy donors (dated by TCRdb to about 2017). At the level of the whole study: According to a later analysis, one platform produced both the 100 to 150 validation repertoires and the roughly 660 repertoires of the first cohort. The aim of the study was to test whether cataloging public T cell receptors could identify signatures of past pathogen exposure. In addition to the first cohort of 666 subjects, a separate validation cohort of 120 different subjects was used. To predict cytomegalovirus infection status, the study combined high-throughput TCR immunosequencing, statistical association of individual TCRs with disease status, and machine learning. What the authors observed across the whole study: Most TCR sequences were observed very rarely across donors, whereas some public TCRs were present in many individuals. A later analysis lacked HLA typing for the validation cohort, so it scored co-occurrence in that cohort across all 120 repertoires. In vitro tests confirmed that three of the cytomegalovirus-associated TCR beta chains recognize cytomegalovirus antigens. The authors suggested that the approach could potentially be extended to other disease states and immunological phenotypes. The classifier was reported to diagnose cytomegalovirus status with high specificity and sensitivity in both the original cohort and the validation cohort. Subsequent analysis determined that TCRs grouped into clusters in the first cohort also showed a tendency toward co-occurrence across the roughly 130 validation repertoires, and 85% to 95% of cluster scores exceeded 0. The study listed 150 to 200 TCR beta chains as associated with cytomegalovirus.

The donors belonged to the validation cohort of around 130 subjects, which was separate from the roughly 670-subject first cohort. Receptor amplification or capture employed the immunoSEQ multiplex PCR assay. Under the source paper's analysis protocol: A statistical classification framework was built to diagnose cytomegalovirus status from the catalog of TCR beta chain sequences. The immuneACCESS repertoire file appears here via TCRdb, limited to in-frame rearrangements. These files lack a portion of the clones; in checked studies, under half of the deficit traces to unresolved V genes, and the cause of the others is not known. From that table come the V and J calls and clone size; the DNA was used to work out D and trimming. Across this sample there are 150,000 to 200,000 clones, with 86% seen only once. The top ten hold approximately 2.4% of the sample. The CDR3 goes from the cysteine to the phenylalanine over 13 residues. Here the CDR3 DNA is all that survives: 39 bases in frame from base 1. V lost 4 bases and J lost 4 bases; the stretch between them is 8 bases long. The germline V gene (reference sequence) provides CDR1 SEHNR and CDR2 FQNEAQ.

This TCR derives from a woman aged 18-29 years in good health and CMV-seronegative. Sequences were obtained from PBMCs. The rearranged chain carries TRBV7-9 and TRBJ1-5; no D gene can be assigned with confidence. Read as DNA, the sequence is TGTGCCAGCAGCTCCTCAGGAAATCAGCCCCAGCATTTT. Translated, this is CASSSSGNQPQHF. Here the CDR3 is joined to the reference TRBV7-9 and TRBJ1-5 genes, and the full variable domain is: DTGVSQNPRHKITKRGQNVTFRCDPISEHNRLYWYRQTLGQGPEFLTYFQNEAQLEKSRLLSDRFSAERPKGSFSTLEIQRTEQGDSAMYLCASSSSGNQPQHFGDGTRLSIL.